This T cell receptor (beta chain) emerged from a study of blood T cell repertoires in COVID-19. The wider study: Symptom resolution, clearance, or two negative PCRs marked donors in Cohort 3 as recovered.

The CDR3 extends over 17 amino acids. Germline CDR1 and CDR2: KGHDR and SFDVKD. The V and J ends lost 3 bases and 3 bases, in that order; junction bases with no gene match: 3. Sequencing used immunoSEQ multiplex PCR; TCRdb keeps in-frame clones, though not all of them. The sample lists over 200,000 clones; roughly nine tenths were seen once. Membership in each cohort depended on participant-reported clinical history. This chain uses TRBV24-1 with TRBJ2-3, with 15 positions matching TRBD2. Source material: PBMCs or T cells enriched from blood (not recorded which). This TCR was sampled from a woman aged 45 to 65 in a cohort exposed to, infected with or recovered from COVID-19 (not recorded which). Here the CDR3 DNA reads TGTGCCACCAGTGATACAGGGACTAGCGGGGGGACAGATACGCAGTATTTT. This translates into CATSDTGTSGGTDTQYF.